This T cell receptor beta chain stems from a study of CD8 T cells in ankylosing spondylitis. This clonotype was seen more than once but under ten times. TCRdb used MiXCR to reprocess the 5' RACE reads, holding one entry per CDR3 protein. The table includes 50,000 to 70,000 distinct CDR3 sequences, more than 5.5% detected once. The CDR3 contains 16 residues. V lost 0 bases, J lost 2 bases, and 14 bases lay in between. CDR1 LGHDT and CDR2 YNNKEL come from the germline V gene (reference sequence). The genes are TRBV3-1 and TRBJ2-7, with D possibly TRBD2 on 5 matching bases. The TCR originated in a male donor with ankylosing spondylitis. The sequenced material came from synovial fluid, either unsorted or a sorted T cell fraction (not recorded which). CDR3 sequence: CASSQDAFGGPYEQYF. As DNA, the CDR3 is TGTGCCAGCAGCCAAGACGCGTTTGGCGGGCCCTACGAGCAGTACTTC.